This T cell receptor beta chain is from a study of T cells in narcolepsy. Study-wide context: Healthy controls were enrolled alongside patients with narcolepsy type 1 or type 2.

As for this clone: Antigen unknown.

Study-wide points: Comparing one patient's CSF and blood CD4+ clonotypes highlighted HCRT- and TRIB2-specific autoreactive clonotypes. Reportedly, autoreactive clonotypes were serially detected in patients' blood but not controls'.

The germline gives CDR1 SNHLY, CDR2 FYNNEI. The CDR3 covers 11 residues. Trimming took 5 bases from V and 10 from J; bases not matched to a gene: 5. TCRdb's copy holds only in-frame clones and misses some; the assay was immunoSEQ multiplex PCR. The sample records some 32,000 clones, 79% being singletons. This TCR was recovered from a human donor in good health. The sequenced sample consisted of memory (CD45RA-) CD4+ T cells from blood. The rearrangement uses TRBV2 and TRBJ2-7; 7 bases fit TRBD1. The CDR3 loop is CASSKDREQYF. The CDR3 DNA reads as TGTGCCAGCAGTAAAGACAGGGAACAGTACTTC.